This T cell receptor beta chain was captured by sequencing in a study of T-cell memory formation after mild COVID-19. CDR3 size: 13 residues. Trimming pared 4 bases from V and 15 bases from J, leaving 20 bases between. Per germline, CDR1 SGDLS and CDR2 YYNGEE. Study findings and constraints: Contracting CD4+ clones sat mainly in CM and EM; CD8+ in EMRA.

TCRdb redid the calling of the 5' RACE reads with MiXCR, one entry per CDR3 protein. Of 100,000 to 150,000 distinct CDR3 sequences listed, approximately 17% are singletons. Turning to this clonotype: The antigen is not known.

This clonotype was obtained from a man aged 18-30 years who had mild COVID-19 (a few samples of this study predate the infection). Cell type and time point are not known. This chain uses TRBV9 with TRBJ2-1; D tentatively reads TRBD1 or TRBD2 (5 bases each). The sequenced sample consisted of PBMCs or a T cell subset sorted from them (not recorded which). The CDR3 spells CASSPGVRDGLFF. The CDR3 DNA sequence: TGTGCCAGCAGCCCAGGCGTCAGGGACGGGTTGTTCTTC.